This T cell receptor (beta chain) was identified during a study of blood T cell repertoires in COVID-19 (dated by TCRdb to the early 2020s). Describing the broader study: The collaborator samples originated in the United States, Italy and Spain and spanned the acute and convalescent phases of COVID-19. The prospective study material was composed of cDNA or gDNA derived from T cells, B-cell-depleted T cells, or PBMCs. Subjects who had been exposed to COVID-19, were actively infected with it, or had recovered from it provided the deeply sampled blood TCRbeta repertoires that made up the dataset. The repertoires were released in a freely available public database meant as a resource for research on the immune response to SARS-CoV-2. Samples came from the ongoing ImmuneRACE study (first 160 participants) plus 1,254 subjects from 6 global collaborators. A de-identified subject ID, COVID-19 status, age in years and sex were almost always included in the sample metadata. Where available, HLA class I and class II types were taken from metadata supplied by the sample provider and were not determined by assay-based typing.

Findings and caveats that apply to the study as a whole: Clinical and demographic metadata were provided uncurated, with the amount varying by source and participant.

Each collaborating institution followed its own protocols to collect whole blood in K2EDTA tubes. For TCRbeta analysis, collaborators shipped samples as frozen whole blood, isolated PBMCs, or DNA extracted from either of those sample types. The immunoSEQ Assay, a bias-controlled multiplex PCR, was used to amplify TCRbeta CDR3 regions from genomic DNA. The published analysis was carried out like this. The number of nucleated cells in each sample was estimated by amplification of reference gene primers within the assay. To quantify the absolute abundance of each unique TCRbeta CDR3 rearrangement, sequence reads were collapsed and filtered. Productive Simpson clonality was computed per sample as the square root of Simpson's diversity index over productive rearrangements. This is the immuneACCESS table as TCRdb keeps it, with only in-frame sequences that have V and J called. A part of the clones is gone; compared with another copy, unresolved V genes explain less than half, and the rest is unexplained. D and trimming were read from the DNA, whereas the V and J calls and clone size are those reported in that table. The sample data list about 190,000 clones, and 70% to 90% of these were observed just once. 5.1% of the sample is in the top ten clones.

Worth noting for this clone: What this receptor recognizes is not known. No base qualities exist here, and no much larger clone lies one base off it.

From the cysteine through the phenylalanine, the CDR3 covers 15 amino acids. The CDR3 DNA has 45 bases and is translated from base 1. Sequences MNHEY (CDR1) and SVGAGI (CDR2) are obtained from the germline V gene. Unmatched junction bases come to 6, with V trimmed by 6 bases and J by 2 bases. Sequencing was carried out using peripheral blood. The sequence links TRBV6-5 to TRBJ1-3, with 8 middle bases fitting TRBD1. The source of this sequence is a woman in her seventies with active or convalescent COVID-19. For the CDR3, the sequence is CASRRQGRAGNTIYF. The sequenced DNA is TGTGCCAGCAGAAGACAGGGGAGGGCTGGAAACACCATATATTTT.